This T cell receptor (beta chain) was profiled in a study of tumor and adjacent non-tumor tissue in lung cancer. Study-wide results and limits: Tumor repertoires had a smaller top 100 clone share than normal lung. Shorter survival was associated with higher TCR diversity in tumors. Compared with tumor, normal lung showed significantly lower TCR diversity.

This sample's RNA came from whole unsorted tissue. Donors were chemotherapy-naive, newly diagnosed lung cancer surgical patients in China, August–late 2014. Three rounds of nested PCR, following a modified ARM-PCR protocol, produced the TCRbeta library. TCRdb processed the multiplex PCR reads anew with MiXCR; each CDR3 protein has one entry. The sample has 220,000 or so distinct CDR3 sequences, 70% to 75% seen once; the top ten hold under 30%. Concerning this clonotype: The antigen remains undetermined. A junction end diverges from the germline sequence, so it may reflect a read error.

Germline values: CDR1 SGHAT, CDR2 FQNNGV. This CDR3 has 14 amino acids. The clonotype was recovered from a man aged 55 to 70 with non-small cell lung cancer. The chain recombines TRBV11-2 with TRBJ2-6; D might be TRBD1 or TRBD2, each matching 5 bases. Sequencing was done on a sample of lung tumor tissue. The CDR3 sequence is CASSSISGTNVLAF. The CDR3 DNA reads TGTGCCAGCAGTTCTATTTCTGGGACCAACGTCCTGGCTTTC.